The 16 T cell receptor beta chains presented below share a single source sample, sequenced in a study of T-cell reconstitution after alpha-beta-depleted transplantation in children. Using unique molecular identifiers, the investigators prepared the TCRbeta library. Using its own MiXCR run on the PCR reads, TCRdb lists one record per CDR3 protein. The sample lists fewer than 150,000 distinct CDR3 sequences, 9.5% to 10% occurring once. Here the sequenced sample was PBMCs, mostly from graft donor cells, taken 180 days after TCRalphabeta/CD19-depleted stem cell transplant. The receptor source for this set is a girl under three years old who had a stem cell transplant for combined immunodeficiency, so the T cells may come from the graft donor.

The gene calls are TRBV14 and TRBJ2-3; unclear D gene. V was cut by 5 bases and J by 4 bases, with 10 bases left in between. The CDR3 totals 13 residues. Germline lookup yields CDR1 SGHDN and CDR2 FVKESK. The CDR3 loop is CASSETGPDTQYF. The CDR3 nucleotides read TGTGCCAGCAGCGAAACCGGGCCAGATACGCAGTATTTT. Based on the CDR3 plus reference TRBV14 and TRBJ2-3, the full variable domain is EAGVTQFPSHSVIEKGQTVTLRCDPISGHDNLYWYRRVMGKEIKFLLHFVKESKQDESGMPNNRFLAERTGGTYSTLKVQPAELEDSGVYFCASSETGPDTQYFGPGTRLTVL.

This clonotype was seen many times. This chain joins TRBV4-2 and TRBJ1-2, with 8 bases fitting TRBD1. Trimming cost V 0 bases and J 4 bases; bases outside gene matches: 1. This CDR3 contains 14 residues. The germline gives CDR1 LGHNA, CDR2 YNFKEQ. The CDR3: CASSQEGTGYGYTF. For the CDR3, the DNA is TGTGCCAGCAGCCAAGAGGGGACAGGCTATGGCTACACCTTC.

The gene calls are TRBV10-3 and TRBJ2-7; 13 nucleotides agree with TRBD2. With V trimmed by 3 bases and J by 2 bases, 7 bases remained unmatched. In germline, CDR1 is ENHRY, CDR2 SYGVKD. The CDR3 loop spans 17 amino acids. The CDR3 reads CAISETGLAGAAYEQYF. The CDR3 DNA follows: TGTGCCATCAGTGAAACCGGACTAGCGGGGGCCGCCTACGAGCAGTACTTC.

In its sample, this clonotype was seen a few times. V is TRBV2 and J is TRBJ2-5; D remains unclear. The CDR3 contains 13 residues. From germline, CDR1 is SNHLY and CDR2 FYNNEI. V was cut by 5 bases and J by 3 bases, with 10 bases left in between. CDR3 in amino acids: CASSTESEETQYF. CDR3 nucleotide sequence: TGTGCCAGCAGTACGGAGTCAGAAGAGACCCAGTACTTC.

This clonotype occurred many times. The V and J genes are TRBV29-1 and TRBJ2-3, with a tentative D call TRBD1 (5 bases). The V gene lost 7 bases and the J gene lost 11 bases, with 13 bases spanning the gap. The length of the CDR3 is 10 residues. Germline CDR1 and CDR2: SQVTM and ANQGSEA. In DNA form, the CDR3 reads TGCAGCGCAACGGACACTCTGCAGTATTTT. It encodes CSATDTLQYF.

As regards this clonotype: A much larger clone differs by one base, so this may be a read error. The chain carries TRBV20-1 and TRBJ1-2; the match to TRBD1 covers 9 bases. The V segment lost 3 bases and the J segment 12 bases; nucleotides outside the gene matches: 11. This CDR3 has 13 amino acids. Germline V lookup: CDR1 DFQATT, CDR2 SNEGSKA (reference sequence). The CDR3 sequence is CSARRTGVEGDTF. For the CDR3, the DNA is TGCAGTGCTAGGCGGACAGGGGTAGAGGGCGACACCTTC.

The chain carries TRBV6-2 or TRBV6-3 and TRBJ2-5; 8 positions match TRBD1. The CDR3 is 18 amino acids. Trimming cost V 0 bases and J 2 bases; bases outside gene matches: 11. CDR1 and CDR2 (germline): MNHEY, SVGEGT. The CDR3 nucleotides are TGTGCCAGCAGTTACTCGCTCATGGGGACAGGACCTCAAGAGACCCAGTACTTC. Amino acid sequence: CASSYSLMGTGPQETQYF.

This clonotype showed up many times. The chain uses TRBV20-1 and TRBJ2-7, with 9 nucleotides matching TRBD1. V shed 6 bases, J shed 4 bases, and the junction held 4 bases outside the gene matches. Germline CDR1 reads DFQATT; CDR2 reads SNEGSKA (reference sequence). The length of the CDR3 is 12 residues. CDR3 protein: CSATGQGYEQYF. CDR3 nucleotides: TGCAGTGCCACGGGACAGGGTTACGAGCAGTACTTC.

Of note for this clonotype: Relative to the germline gene, one junction end is altered; a read error may explain this. This rearrangement joins TRBV20-1 to TRBJ2-7, with TRBD2 matching over 9 bases. The CDR3 covers 18 residues. Germline V gives CDR1 DFQATT, CDR2 SNEGSKA (reference sequence). The CDR3 nucleotides read TGCTGTGCTAGAGATCCCCGAGTCCCACGGCGGGAGGGCTACGAGCAGTACTTC. Its translation is CCARDPRVPRREGYEQYF.

This clonotype was seen a handful of times. This chain's CDR3 is CASSLGLAVYEQYF. Here the CDR3 DNA reads TGTGCCAGCAGCTTAGGACTAGCGGTCTACGAGCAGTACTTC. The gene calls are TRBV7-2 and TRBJ2-7; 9 bases are shared with TRBD2. There are 14 residues in the CDR3. Germline V gives CDR1 SGHTA, CDR2 FQGNSA. V shed 1 base, J shed 3 bases, and the junction held 1 base outside the gene matches.

This chain joins TRBV7-9 and TRBJ2-4, with a possible D match to TRBD2 (5 bases). V lost 3 bases and J 4 bases, leaving 10 bases between the germline ends. CDR1 and CDR2 from the germline V gene are SEHNR and FQNEAQ (reference sequence). This CDR3 region has 14 residues. Here the CDR3 DNA reads TGTGCCAGCAGCTTGGTCGGAGGAAAAAACATTCAGTACTTC. This sequence encodes CASSLVGGKNIQYF. Based on the CDR3 plus reference TRBV7-9 and TRBJ2-4, the full variable domain is DTGVSQNPRHKITKRGQNVTFRCDPISEHNRLYWYRQTLGQGPEFLTYFQNEAQLEKSRLLSDRFSAERPKGSFSTLEIQRTEQGDSAMYLCASSLVGGKNIQYFGAGTRLSVL.

This clonotype was found many times. This chain uses TRBV6-5 with TRBJ2-1; the D gene is possibly TRBD2 (6 bases). This CDR3 comprises 16 residues. Germline V gives CDR1 MNHEY, CDR2 SVGAGI. Trimming took off 3 bases at V and 5 bases at J, with 17 bases between the two ends. CDR3 nucleotides: TGTGCCAGCAGTTATAGTACTAGCTCGATTAACAATGAGCAGTTCTTC. The encoded protein is CASSYSTSSINNEQFF.

The chain couples TRBV21-1 to TRBJ1-2; TRBD1 is the table's D call, not checked against the DNA. TRBV21-1 is noted as a pseudogene. CDR3 length: 18 residues. The CDR3 reads CASSMLQPNRTGAGGYTF. The CDR3 DNA reads TGTGCCAGCAGCATGTTACAACCGAACCGGACAGGGGCAGGGGGCTACACCTTC.

This clonotype was seen more than once but under ten times. The chain joins TRBV12-3 or TRBV12-4 to TRBJ2-1, with D perhaps being TRBD1 or TRBD2 (5 bases each). Trimming took 10 bases from V and 4 from J, leaving 23 bases between them. The CDR3 has 16 residues. The DNA for the CDR3 is TGTGCCACCAGACCTTTTTCGGGGCGAACGTACAATGAGCAGTTCTTC. Its protein is CATRPFSGRTYNEQFF.

This clonotype was counted a few times. The V gene is TRBV27, the J gene TRBJ2-7, with 9 bases identical to TRBD1. Looked up from germline, CDR1 is MNHEY and CDR2 is SMNVEV (reference sequence). The CDR3 is made up of 16 amino acids. Trimming at V came to 3 bases and at J to 1 base, leaving 7 bases not matched to a gene. The DNA for the CDR3 is TGTGCCAGCAGTTTGACGGGACAGGGCTTTTCCTACGAGCAGTACTTC. Translated: CASSLTGQGFSYEQYF.

This clonotype was counted only a few times. CDR3 nucleotide sequence: TGCGCCAGCAGCTTGCCCGCAGAGAACACTGAAGCTTTCTTT. Translation gives CASSLPAENTEAFF. This sequence joins TRBV5-1 and TRBJ1-1; the D is unclear. The ends were cut back, 1 base at V and 1 base at J, with 8 bases in the middle. Per the germline V gene, CDR1 is SGHRS and CDR2 is YFSETQ. The CDR3 is 14 residues long.